A selection of T cell receptor beta chains follows, all from one sample in a study of T cells in narcolepsy. The table came from immunoSEQ multiplex PCR; TCRdb's copy has only in-frame clones and leaves some out. Altogether around 18,000 clones are present, 85% to 90% being singletons, with the ten largest covering under 0.8%. Sequenced material: memory (CD45RA-) CD4+ T cells from blood. The origin of the receptors is a human donor in good health. Both conserved end residues are part of each CDR3. The D gene is left open where the match is weak. For some rows the clone size is stated as once, few or many, or as a class when expanded; others skip it.

v_call: TRBV11-2; d_call: TRBD1; j_call: TRBJ1-4; cdr3_length: 14; clone_size: .; cdr3_aa: CASSPRQGSEKLFF; cdr3_nt: TGTGCCAGCAGCCCCCGACAGGGGAGTGAAAAACTGTTTTTT
v_call: TRBV21-1; d_call: .; j_call: TRBJ2-5; cdr3_length: 14; clone_size: .; cdr3_aa: CASQGGTAEETQYF; cdr3_nt: TGTGCCAGCCAGGGGGGGACAGCCGAAGAGACCCAGTACTTC
v_call: TRBV29-1; d_call: .; j_call: TRBJ1-2; cdr3_length: 13; clone_size: .; cdr3_aa: CSVRDGAGNGYTF; cdr3_nt: TGCAGCGTCCGGGACGGGGCAGGGAATGGCTACACCTTC
v_call: TRBV6-1; d_call: .; j_call: TRBJ1-3; cdr3_length: 11; clone_size: .; cdr3_aa: CASAFQNTIYF; cdr3_nt: TGTGCCAGCGCGTTTCAGAACACCATATATTTT
v_call: TRBV10-1; d_call: .; j_call: TRBJ2-4; cdr3_length: 11; clone_size: .; cdr3_aa: CEFLAKNIQYF; cdr3_nt: TGCGAGTTTTTGGCCAAAAACATTCAGTACTTC
v_call: TRBV6-5; d_call: TRBD1; j_call: TRBJ1-1; cdr3_length: 15; clone_size: .; cdr3_aa: CASSYLTGSGSEAFF; cdr3_nt: TGTGCCAGCAGTTACCTGACAGGGAGCGGGTCTGAAGCTTTCTTT
v_call: TRBV27; d_call: TRBD1; j_call: TRBJ1-5; cdr3_length: 14; clone_size: .; cdr3_aa: CASSLRDSDQPQHF; cdr3_nt: TGTGCCAGCAGCCTCAGGGACAGCGATCAGCCCCAGCATTTT
v_call: TRBV5-4; d_call: TRBD1; j_call: TRBJ1-2; cdr3_length: 13; clone_size: .; cdr3_aa: CASSLAQGGGYTF; cdr3_nt: TGTGCCAGCAGCTTGGCGCAGGGGGGGGGCTACACCTTC
v_call: TRBV4-1; d_call: TRBD2; j_call: TRBJ2-5; cdr3_length: 17; clone_size: once; cdr3_aa: CASSQLSGGHTRETQYF; cdr3_nt: TGCGCCAGCAGCCAACTTAGCGGGGGCCACACCCGGGAGACCCAGTACTTC
v_call: TRBV7-3; d_call: TRBD2; j_call: TRBJ2-1; cdr3_length: 16; clone_size: .; cdr3_aa: CASSSKWGLDLSEQFF; cdr3_nt: TGTGCCAGCAGCTCCAAGTGGGGACTAGATCTGAGTGAGCAGTTCTTC
v_call: TRBV19; d_call: .; j_call: TRBJ2-5; cdr3_length: 13; clone_size: .; cdr3_aa: CASSILGQETQYF; cdr3_nt: TGTGCCAGTAGTATTCTGGGACAAGAGACCCAGTACTTC
v_call: TRBV6-6; d_call: .; j_call: TRBJ1-1; cdr3_length: 13; clone_size: few; cdr3_aa: CASSFTENTEAFF; cdr3_nt: TGTGCCAGCAGCTTTACAGAGAACACTGAAGCTTTCTTT
v_call: TRBV2; d_call: .; j_call: TRBJ1-2; cdr3_length: 13; clone_size: .; cdr3_aa: CASRQGFNYGYTF; cdr3_nt: TGTGCCAGCAGACAGGGATTCAACTATGGCTACACCTTC
v_call: TRBV5-1; d_call: TRBD1; j_call: TRBJ1-2; cdr3_length: 15; clone_size: few; cdr3_aa: CASSTTGTAGYGYTF; cdr3_nt: TGCGCCAGCTCCACGACCGGGACAGCGGGCTATGGCTACACCTTC
v_call: TRBV18; d_call: .; j_call: TRBJ1-1; cdr3_length: 17; clone_size: few; cdr3_aa: CASSPLPRGATNTEAFF; cdr3_nt: TGTGCCAGCTCACCACTCCCTAGGGGGGCGACGAACACTGAAGCTTTCTTT
v_call: TRBV7-3; d_call: .; j_call: TRBJ2-3; cdr3_length: 16; clone_size: .; cdr3_aa: CASSLKNSFSTDTQYF; cdr3_nt: TGTGCCAGCAGCTTAAAAAACAGCTTTAGCACAGATACGCAGTATTTT
v_call: TRBV29-1; d_call: TRBD1; j_call: TRBJ1-2; cdr3_length: 13; clone_size: .; cdr3_aa: CSVDDRDRGGYTF; cdr3_nt: TGCAGCGTTGATGATCGGGACAGGGGTGGCTACACCTTC
v_call: TRBV7-8; d_call: .; j_call: TRBJ1-1; cdr3_length: 16; clone_size: .; cdr3_aa: CASSLEGSGLDTEAFF; cdr3_nt: TGTGCCAGCAGCTTAGAGGGCTCAGGGTTGGACACTGAAGCTTTCTTT
v_call: TRBV11-2; d_call: .; j_call: TRBJ2-5; cdr3_length: 14; clone_size: .; cdr3_aa: CASSFVPGQETQYF; cdr3_nt: TGTGCCAGCAGCTTCGTCCCGGGACAAGAGACCCAGTACTTC
v_call: TRBV2; d_call: TRBD2; j_call: TRBJ2-5; cdr3_length: 15; clone_size: .; cdr3_aa: CASSERLAGIETQYF; cdr3_nt: TGTGCCAGCAGTGAACGGCTAGCGGGCATAGAGACCCAGTACTTC
v_call: TRBV10-3; d_call: .; j_call: TRBJ2-7; cdr3_length: 13; clone_size: .; cdr3_aa: CAIRGTGSYEQYF; cdr3_nt: TGTGCCATCAGAGGGACGGGGTCCTACGAGCAGTACTTC
v_call: TRBV7-9; d_call: .; j_call: TRBJ2-1; cdr3_length: 16; clone_size: .; cdr3_aa: CASSLARDPRYNEQFF; cdr3_nt: TGTGCCAGCAGCTTAGCCCGGGACCCGCGGTACAATGAGCAGTTCTTC
v_call: TRBV11-2; d_call: .; j_call: TRBJ1-4; cdr3_length: 13; clone_size: few; cdr3_aa: CASSLGEIEKLFF; cdr3_nt: TGTGCCAGCAGCTTAGGGGAAATTGAAAAACTGTTTTTT
v_call: TRBV6-6; d_call: TRBD2; j_call: TRBJ2-7; cdr3_length: 12; clone_size: .; cdr3_aa: CASRLAGGEQYF; cdr3_nt: TGTGCCAGCAGACTAGCGGGAGGCGAGCAGTACTTC
v_call: TRBV19; d_call: .; j_call: TRBJ1-5; cdr3_length: 14; clone_size: .; cdr3_aa: CASSTRTGGQPQHF; cdr3_nt: TGTGCCAGTAGTACTCGAACGGGGGGTCAGCCCCAGCATTTT
v_call: TRBV16; d_call: TRBD2; j_call: TRBJ2-1; cdr3_length: 19; clone_size: .; cdr3_aa: CASSQRAGGQFRSYNEQFF; cdr3_nt: TGTGCCAGCAGCCAAAGAGCGGGAGGGCAATTTCGTAGCTACAATGAGCAGTTCTTC
v_call: TRBV7-9; d_call: .; j_call: TRBJ1-2; cdr3_length: 13; clone_size: .; cdr3_aa: CASSLTRGYGYTF; cdr3_nt: TGTGCCAGCAGCTTAACTCGCGGGTATGGCTACACCTTC
v_call: TRBV18; d_call: TRBD1; j_call: TRBJ1-4; cdr3_length: 19; clone_size: once; cdr3_aa: CASSRNRQGAHATNEKLFF; cdr3_nt: TGTGCCAGCTCACGAAACCGACAGGGGGCACATGCAACTAATGAAAAACTGTTTTTT
v_call: TRBV11-2; d_call: .; j_call: TRBJ2-5; cdr3_length: 15; clone_size: .; cdr3_aa: CASSLSGSELETQYF; cdr3_nt: TGTGCCAGCAGCTTATCCGGTAGTGAGTTGGAGACCCAGTACTTC
v_call: TRBV29-1; d_call: .; j_call: TRBJ1-1; cdr3_length: 13; clone_size: once; cdr3_aa: CSVRPTGNTEAFF; cdr3_nt: TGCAGCGTTCGGCCTACAGGGAACACTGAAGCTTTCTTT
v_call: TRBV29-1; d_call: .; j_call: TRBJ1-5; cdr3_length: 12; clone_size: .; cdr3_aa: CSVQVGNQPQHF; cdr3_nt: TGCAGCGTTCAGGTCGGCAATCAGCCCCAGCATTTT
v_call: TRBV7-3; d_call: .; j_call: TRBJ2-2; cdr3_length: 13; clone_size: few; cdr3_aa: CATGQSNTGELFF; cdr3_nt: TGTGCCACTGGACAGTCGAACACCGGGGAGCTGTTTTTT
v_call: TRBV5-1; d_call: .; j_call: TRBJ1-1; cdr3_length: 13; clone_size: .; cdr3_aa: CASSSLGNTEAFF; cdr3_nt: TGCGCCAGCAGCTCCCTCGGGAACACTGAAGCTTTCTTT